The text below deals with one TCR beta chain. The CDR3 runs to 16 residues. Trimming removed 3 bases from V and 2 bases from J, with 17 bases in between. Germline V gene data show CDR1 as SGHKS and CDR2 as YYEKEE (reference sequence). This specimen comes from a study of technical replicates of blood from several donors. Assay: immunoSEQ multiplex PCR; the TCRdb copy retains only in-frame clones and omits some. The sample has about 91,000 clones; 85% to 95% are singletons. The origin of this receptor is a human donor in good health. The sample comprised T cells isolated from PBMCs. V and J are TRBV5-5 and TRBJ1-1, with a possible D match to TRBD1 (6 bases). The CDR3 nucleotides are TGTGCCAGCAGCTGGAAGGGACAAATGTATAACACTGAAGCTTTCTTT. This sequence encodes CASSWKGQMYNTEAFF. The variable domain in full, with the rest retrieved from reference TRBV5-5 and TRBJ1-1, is DAGVTQSPTHLIKTRGQQVTLRCSPISGHKSVSWYQQVLGQGPQFIFQYYEKEERGRGNFPDRFSARQFPNYSSELNVNALLLGDSALYLCASSWKGQMYNTEAFFGQGTRLTVV.